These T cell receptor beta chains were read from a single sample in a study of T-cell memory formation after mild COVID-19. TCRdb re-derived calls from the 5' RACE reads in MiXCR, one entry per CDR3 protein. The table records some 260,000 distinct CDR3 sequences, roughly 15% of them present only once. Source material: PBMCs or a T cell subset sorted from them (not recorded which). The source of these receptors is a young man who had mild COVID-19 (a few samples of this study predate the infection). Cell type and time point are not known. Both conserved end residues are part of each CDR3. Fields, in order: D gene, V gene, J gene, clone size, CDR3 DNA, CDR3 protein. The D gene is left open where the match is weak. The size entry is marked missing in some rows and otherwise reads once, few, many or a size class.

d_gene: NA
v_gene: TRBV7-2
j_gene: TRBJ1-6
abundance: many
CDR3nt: TGTGCCAGCAGCCCGGGGTCAGGAGGTTCACCCCTCCACTTT
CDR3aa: CASSPGSGGSPLHF

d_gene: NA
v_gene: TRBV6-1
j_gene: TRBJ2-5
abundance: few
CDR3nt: TGTGCCAGCAGTGAGAGGGAGACCCAGTACTTC
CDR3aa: CASSERETQYF

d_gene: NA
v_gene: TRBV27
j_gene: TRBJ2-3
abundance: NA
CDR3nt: TGTGCCAGCAGTTTAGATTGGTCAGAGCAGTATTTT
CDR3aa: CASSLDWSEQYF

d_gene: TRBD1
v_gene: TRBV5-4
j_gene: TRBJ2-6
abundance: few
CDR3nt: TGTGCCAGCAGCTTGGACAGGGGCACCCTCTCTGGGGCCAACGTCCTGACTTTC
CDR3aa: CASSLDRGTLSGANVLTF

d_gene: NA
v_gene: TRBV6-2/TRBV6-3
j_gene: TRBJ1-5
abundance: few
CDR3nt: TGTGCCAGCAGTTACTTGCCCAGAGGGACAAAAGAGCATCAGCCCCAGCATTTT
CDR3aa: CASSYLPRGTKEHQPQHF

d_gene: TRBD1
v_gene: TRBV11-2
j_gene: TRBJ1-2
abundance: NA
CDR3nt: TGTGCCAGCAGCTTAGACTCAACACAGGGGTCTGGCTACACCTTC
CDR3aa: CASSLDSTQGSGYTF

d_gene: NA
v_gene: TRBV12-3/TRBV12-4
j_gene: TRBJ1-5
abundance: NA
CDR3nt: TGTGCCAGCAGTTTCAAGGGGAGCAATCAGCCCCAGCATTTT
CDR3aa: CASSFKGSNQPQHF

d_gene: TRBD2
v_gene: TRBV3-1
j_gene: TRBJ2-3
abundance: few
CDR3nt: TGTGCCAGCAGCCAATCTAGCGGGGGGGGCACAGATACGCAGTATTTT
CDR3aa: CASSQSSGGGTDTQYF

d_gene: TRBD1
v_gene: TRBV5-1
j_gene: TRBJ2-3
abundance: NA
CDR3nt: TGCGCCAGCAGCGAAGGACAGGCCCCAACAGATACGCAGTATTTT
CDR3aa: CASSEGQAPTDTQYF

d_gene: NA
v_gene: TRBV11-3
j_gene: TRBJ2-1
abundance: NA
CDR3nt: TGTGCCAGCAGCCCCCACGCGAAGGGGCGCAATGAGCAGTTCTTC
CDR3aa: CASSPHAKGRNEQFF

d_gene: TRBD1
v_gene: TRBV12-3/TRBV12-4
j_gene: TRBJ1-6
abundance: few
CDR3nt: TGTGCCAGCAGTTCTAACAGGGGAGGTTCACCCCTCCACTTT
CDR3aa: CASSSNRGGSPLHF

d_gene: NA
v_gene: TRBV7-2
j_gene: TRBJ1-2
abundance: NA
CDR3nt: TGTGCCAGCAGCCCCCGGTGGGTAGCTAACTATGGCTACACCTTC
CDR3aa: CASSPRWVANYGYTF

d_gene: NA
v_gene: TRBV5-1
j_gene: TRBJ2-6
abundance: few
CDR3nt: TGCGCCAGCAGCCCGGGACCCGGGGCCAACGTCCTGACTTTC
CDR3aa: CASSPGPGANVLTF

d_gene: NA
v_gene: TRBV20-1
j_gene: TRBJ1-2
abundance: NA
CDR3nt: TGCAGTGCTAGCCTCAACCCAGGGACTCATGGCTACACCTTC
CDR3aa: CSASLNPGTHGYTF

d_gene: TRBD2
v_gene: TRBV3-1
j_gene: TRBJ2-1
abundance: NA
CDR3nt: TGTGCCAGCAACATGCGGACTAGCGCTGGCAATGAGCAGTTCTTC
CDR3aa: CASNMRTSAGNEQFF

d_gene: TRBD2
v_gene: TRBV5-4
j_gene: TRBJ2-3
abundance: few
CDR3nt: TGTGCCAGCAGGGCTAGCGGGGGGCCCACGGATACGCAGTATTTT
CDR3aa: CASRASGGPTDTQYF